This TCR beta chain was recovered during a study of T cells in Graves' hyperthyroidism and ophthalmopathy. This clonotype occurred a few times. Germline lookup yields CDR1 MNHEY and CDR2 SMNVEV (reference sequence). J gave up 2 bases and V 6 bases, and 8 bases lay outside the gene matches. CDR3 length: 18 amino acids. Regions amplified from RNA transcripts were the TCR beta CDR3 regions. The HTBI primer set was used in a first-round RT-PCR of the TCR CDR3. MiXCR, applied by TCRdb to the multiplex PCR reads, yields one record per CDR3 protein. The table has fewer than 650,000 distinct CDR3 sequences, approximately 14% seen once.

Sequencing was carried out using blood. This clonotype was sampled from a woman in her twenties or thirties with Graves' hyperthyroidism that later progressed to Graves' ophthalmopathy. The chain has TRBV27 and TRBJ2-6; 12 positions agree with TRBD2. The CDR3 DNA sequence: TGTGCCAGCAGCACAGGGACTAGCGGGCCCCCTGGGGCCAACGTCCTGACTTTC. This translates into CASSTGTSGPPGANVLTF. Variable domain in full (rest from reference TRBV27 and TRBJ2-6): EAQVTQNPRYLITVTGKKLTVTCSQNMNHEYMSWYRQDPGLGLRQIYYSMNVEVTDKGDVPEGYKVSRKEKRNFPLILESPSPNQTSLYFCASSTGTSGPPGANVLTFGAGSRLTVL.